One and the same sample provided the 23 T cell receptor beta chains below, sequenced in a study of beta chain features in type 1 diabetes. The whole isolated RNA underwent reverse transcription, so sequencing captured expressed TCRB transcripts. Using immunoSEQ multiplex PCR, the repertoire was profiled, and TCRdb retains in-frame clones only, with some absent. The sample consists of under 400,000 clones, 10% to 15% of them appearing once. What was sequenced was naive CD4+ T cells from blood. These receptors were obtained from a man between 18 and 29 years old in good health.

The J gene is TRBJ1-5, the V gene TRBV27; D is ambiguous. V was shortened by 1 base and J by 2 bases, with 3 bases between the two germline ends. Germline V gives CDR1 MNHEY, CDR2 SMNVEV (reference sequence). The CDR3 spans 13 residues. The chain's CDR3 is CASSLLGNQPQHF. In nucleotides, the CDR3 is TGTGCCAGCAGTTTATTAGGCAATCAGCCCCAGCATTTT.

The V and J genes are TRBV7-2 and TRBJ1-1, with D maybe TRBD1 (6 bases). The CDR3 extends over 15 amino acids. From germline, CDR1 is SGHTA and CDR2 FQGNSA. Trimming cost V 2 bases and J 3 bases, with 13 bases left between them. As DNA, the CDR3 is TGTGCCAGCAGCTTAAGTTGGGGGCGGGACACTGAAGCTTTCTTT. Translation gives CASSLSWGRDTEAFF.

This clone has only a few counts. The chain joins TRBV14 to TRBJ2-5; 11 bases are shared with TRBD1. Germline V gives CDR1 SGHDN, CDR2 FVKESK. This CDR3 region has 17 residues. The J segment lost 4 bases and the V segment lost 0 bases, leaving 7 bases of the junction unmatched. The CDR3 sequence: CASSQEFWTGGSETQYF. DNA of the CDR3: TGTGCCAGCAGCCAAGAGTTCTGGACAGGGGGCTCAGAGACCCAGTACTTC.

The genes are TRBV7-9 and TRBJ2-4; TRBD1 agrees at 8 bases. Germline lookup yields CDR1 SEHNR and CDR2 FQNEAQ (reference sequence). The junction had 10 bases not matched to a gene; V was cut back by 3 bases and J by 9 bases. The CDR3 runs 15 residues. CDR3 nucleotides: TGTGCCAGCAGCTTGGGGACAGGCAGAACTGGCATTCAGTACTTC. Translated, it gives CASSLGTGRTGIQYF.

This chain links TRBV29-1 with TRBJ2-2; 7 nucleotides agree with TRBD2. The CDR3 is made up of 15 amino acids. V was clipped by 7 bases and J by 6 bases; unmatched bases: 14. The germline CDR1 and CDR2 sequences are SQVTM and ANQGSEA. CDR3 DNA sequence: TGCAGCGCAGCGGTATTAGCGGGCCAGGCCGGGGAGCTGTTTTTT. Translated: CSAAVLAGQAGELFF.

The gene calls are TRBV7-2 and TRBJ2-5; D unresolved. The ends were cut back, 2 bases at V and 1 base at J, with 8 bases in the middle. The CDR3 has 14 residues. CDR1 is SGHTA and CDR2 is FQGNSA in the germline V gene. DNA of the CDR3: TGTGCCAGCAGCTTAATGGGCCCCCAAGAGACCCAGTACTTC. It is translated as CASSLMGPQETQYF.

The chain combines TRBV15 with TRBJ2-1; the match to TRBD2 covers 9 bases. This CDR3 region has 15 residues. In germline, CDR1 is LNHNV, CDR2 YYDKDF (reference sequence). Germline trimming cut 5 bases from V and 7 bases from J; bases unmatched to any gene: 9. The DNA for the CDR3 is TGTGCCACCAGCCGGCGGGGGGGGGTAGGTAATGAGCAGTTCTTC. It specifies CATSRRGGVGNEQFF.

Here the CDR3 reads CASSTGFGSSTEAFF. The CDR3 coding sequence is TGTGCCAGCAGCACAGGGTTTGGTTCTTCTACTGAAGCTTTCTTT. This chain links TRBV6-5 with TRBJ1-1; perhaps TRBD1 as D (6 bases). Trimming took 6 bases from V and 5 from J, leaving 19 bases between them. Germline V gives CDR1 MNHEY, CDR2 SVGAGI. There are 15 residues in the CDR3.

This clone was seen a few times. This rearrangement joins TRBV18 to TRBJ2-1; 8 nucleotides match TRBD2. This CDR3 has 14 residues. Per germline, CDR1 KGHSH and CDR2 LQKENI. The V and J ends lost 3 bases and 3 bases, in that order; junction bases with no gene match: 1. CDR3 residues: CASSPTSDYNEQFF. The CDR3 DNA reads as TGTGCCAGCTCACCGACTAGCGACTACAATGAGCAGTTCTTC.

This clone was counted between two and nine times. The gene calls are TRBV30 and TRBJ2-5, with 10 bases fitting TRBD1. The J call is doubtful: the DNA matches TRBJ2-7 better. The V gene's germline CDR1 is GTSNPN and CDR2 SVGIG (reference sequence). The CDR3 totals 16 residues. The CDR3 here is CAWSRSRTGGLHEQYF. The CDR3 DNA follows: TGTGCCTGGAGTAGATCGAGGACAGGGGGGTTACACGAGCAGTACTTC.

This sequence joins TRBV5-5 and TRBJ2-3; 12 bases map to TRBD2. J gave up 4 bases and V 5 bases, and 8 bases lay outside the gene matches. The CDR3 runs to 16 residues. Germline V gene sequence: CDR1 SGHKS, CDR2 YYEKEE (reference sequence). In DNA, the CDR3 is TGTGCCAGCAGTTCTTGGACTAGCGGGATCTCAGATACGCAGTATTTT. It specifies CASSSWTSGISDTQYF.

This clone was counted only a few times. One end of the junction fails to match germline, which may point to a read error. CDR3 sequence: CSSSLLRSSPYEQYF. In nucleotides, the CDR3 is TGTTCCAGCAGTTTACTCCGGTCGTCGCCCTACGAGCAGTACTTC. J is TRBJ2-7 and V is TRBV6-1; D unresolved. CDR1 and CDR2 from the germline V gene are MNHNS and SASEGT. CDR3 length: 15 residues.

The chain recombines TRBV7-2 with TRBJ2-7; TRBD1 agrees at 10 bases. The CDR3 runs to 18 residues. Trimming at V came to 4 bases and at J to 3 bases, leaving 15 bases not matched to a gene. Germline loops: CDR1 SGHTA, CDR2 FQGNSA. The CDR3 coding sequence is TGTGCCAGCAGCTCACACCGGGGGGGGACAGGGGAACACTACGAGCAGTACTTC. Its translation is CASSSHRGGTGEHYEQYF.

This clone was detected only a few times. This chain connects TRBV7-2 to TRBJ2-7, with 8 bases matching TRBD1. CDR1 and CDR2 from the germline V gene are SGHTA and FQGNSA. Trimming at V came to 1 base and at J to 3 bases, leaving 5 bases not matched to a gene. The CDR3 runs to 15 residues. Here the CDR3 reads CASSLEAGGYYEQYF. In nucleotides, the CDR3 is TGTGCCAGCAGCTTAGAGGCAGGGGGCTACTACGAGCAGTACTTC.

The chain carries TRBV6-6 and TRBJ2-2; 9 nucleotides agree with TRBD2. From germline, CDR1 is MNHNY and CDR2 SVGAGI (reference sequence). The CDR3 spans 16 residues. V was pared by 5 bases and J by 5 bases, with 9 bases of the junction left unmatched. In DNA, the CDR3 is TGTGCCAGCAGTAGGCCCTCCAGCGGGGGGACCGGGGAGCTGTTTTTT. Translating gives CASSRPSSGGTGELFF.

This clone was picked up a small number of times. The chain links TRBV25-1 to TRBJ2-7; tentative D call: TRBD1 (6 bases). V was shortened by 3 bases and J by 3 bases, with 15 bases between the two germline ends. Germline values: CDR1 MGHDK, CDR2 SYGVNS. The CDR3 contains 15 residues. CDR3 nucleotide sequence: TGTGCCAGCAGTGAGGGGCCTCTGACAGGCTACGAGCAGTACTTC. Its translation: CASSEGPLTGYEQYF.

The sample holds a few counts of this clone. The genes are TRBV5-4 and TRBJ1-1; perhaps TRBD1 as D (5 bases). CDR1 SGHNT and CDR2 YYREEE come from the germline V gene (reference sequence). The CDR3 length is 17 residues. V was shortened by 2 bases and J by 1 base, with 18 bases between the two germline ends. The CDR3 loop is CASSFGHPGAQNTEAFF. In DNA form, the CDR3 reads TGTGCCAGCAGCTTCGGACATCCGGGAGCCCAGAACACTGAAGCTTTCTTT.

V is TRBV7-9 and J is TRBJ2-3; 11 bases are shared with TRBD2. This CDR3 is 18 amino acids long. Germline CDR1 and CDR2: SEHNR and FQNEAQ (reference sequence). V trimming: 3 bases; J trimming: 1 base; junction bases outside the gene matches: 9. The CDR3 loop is CASSFLRLAGRRTDTQYF. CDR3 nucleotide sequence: TGTGCCAGCAGCTTTTTACGACTAGCGGGAAGACGCACAGATACGCAGTATTTT.

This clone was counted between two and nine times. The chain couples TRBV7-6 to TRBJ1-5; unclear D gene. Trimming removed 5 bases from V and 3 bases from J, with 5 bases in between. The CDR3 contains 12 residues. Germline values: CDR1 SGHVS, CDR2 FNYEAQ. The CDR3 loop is CASSENNQPQHF. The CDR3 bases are TGTGCCAGCAGCGAGAACAATCAGCCCCAGCATTTT.

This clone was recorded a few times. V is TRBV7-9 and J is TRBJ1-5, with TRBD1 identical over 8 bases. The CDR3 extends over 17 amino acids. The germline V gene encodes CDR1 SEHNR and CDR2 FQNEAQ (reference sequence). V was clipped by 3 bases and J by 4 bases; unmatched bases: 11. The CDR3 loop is CASSFYAGTGINQPQHF. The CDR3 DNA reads TGTGCCAGCAGCTTTTACGCCGGGACAGGCATTAATCAGCCCCAGCATTTT.

The CDR3 is CASSPQGVLGEQYF. DNA of the CDR3: TGTGCCAGCAGCCCCCAGGGTGTGCTTGGGGAGCAGTACTTC. The chain has TRBV7-2 and TRBJ2-7; possible D gene TRBD1, 5 bases. The V end lost 5 bases, the J end lost 7 bases, and 18 bases lay between the germline ends. CDR1 SGHTA and CDR2 FQGNSA come from the germline V gene. The CDR3 sequence is 14 residues long.

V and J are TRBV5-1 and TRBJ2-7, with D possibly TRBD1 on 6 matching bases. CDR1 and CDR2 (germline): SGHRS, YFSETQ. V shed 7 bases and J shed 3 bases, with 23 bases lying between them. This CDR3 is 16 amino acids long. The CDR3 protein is CASLQLTGKVDYEQYF. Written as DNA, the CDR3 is TGCGCCAGCCTCCAGCTTACAGGGAAAGTGGACTACGAGCAGTACTTC. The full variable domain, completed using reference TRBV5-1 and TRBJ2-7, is KAGVTQTPRYLIKTRGQQVTLSCSPISGHRSVSWYQQTPGQGLQFLFEYFSETQRNKGNFPGRFSGRQFSNSRSEMNVSTLELGDSALYLCASLQLTGKVDYEQYFGPGTRLTVT.

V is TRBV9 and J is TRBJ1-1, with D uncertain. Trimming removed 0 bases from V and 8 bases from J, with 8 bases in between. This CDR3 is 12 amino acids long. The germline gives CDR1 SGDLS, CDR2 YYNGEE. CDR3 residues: CASSVVASEAFF. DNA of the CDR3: TGTGCCAGCAGCGTAGTGGCCTCCGAAGCTTTCTTT.